The rows below give T cell receptor beta chains drawn from one sample of a study of blood T cell repertoires in COVID-19. Profiled with immunoSEQ multiplex PCR; TCRdb holds only in-frame clones, not every one. In the table there are around 300,000 clones, over 75% of which are singletons. Sequenced input: peripheral blood. The receptors shown here come from a human donor in a cohort sampled during active COVID-19. CDR3s include the opening cysteine and the closing phenylalanine or tryptophan. Fields, in order: V gene, D gene, J gene, clone size, CDR3 DNA, CDR3 protein. D genes are given only for firm matches. Size tells how often a clone was seen (once, few, many) or the class of an expanded clone, and some rows leave it out.

TRBV6-6	TRBD1	TRBJ1-2	NA	TGTGCCAGCCGTCGCTGGACAGGGTTTAACACCTTC	CASRRWTGFNTF
TRBV19	NA	TRBJ1-5	NA	TGTGCCAGTAGTCCAGGGGAGGGCGGCGGTCAGCCCCAGCATTTT	CASSPGEGGGQPQHF
TRBV11-2	TRBD1	TRBJ1-4	NA	TGTGCCAGCAGCTTAGGGGACAGGGGGCTTAATGAAAAACTGTTTTTT	CASSLGDRGLNEKLFF
TRBV20-1	NA	TRBJ2-3	NA	TGCAGTACTAGCTTTTCGGATACGCAGTATTTT	CSTSFSDTQYF
TRBV19	TRBD1	TRBJ2-7	NA	TGTGCCAGTAGTATCTCCACAGGGGTAGGCTACGAGCAGTACTTC	CASSISTGVGYEQYF
TRBV5-1	TRBD1	TRBJ2-7	NA	TGCGCCAGCAGCTCAAAGGACAGGGTAATCGACGAGCAGTACTTC	CASSSKDRVIDEQYF
TRBV7-9	TRBD1	TRBJ2-3	NA	TGTGCCAGCAGCTTAGGAAAGTATGGGACAGGGTCTACAGATACGCAGTATTTT	CASSLGKYGTGSTDTQYF
TRBV12-5	NA	TRBJ1-2	few	TGTGCTAGTGGTTTGCCCGGAGCTACCTATGGCTACACCTTC	CASGLPGATYGYTF
TRBV12-5	NA	TRBJ2-3	NA	TGTGCTGTATCGACTCGACCAGACCCTAGCACAGATACGCAGTATTTT	CAVSTRPDPSTDTQYF
TRBV14	NA	TRBJ1-1	NA	TGTGCCAGCAGCCTATTAGCGAACACTGAAGCTTTCTTT	CASSLLANTEAFF
TRBV12-5	NA	TRBJ2-7	NA	TGTGCTAGTGGACACTCAGGTTTAACAGTATCCTACGAGCAGTACTTC	CASGHSGLTVSYEQYF
TRBV7-2	NA	TRBJ2-7	NA	TGTGCCAGCAGCTCCCTGGACAGCTACGAGCAGTACTTC	CASSSLDSYEQYF
TRBV6-5	NA	TRBJ2-2	NA	TGTGCCAGCAGCGGCACCGGGGAGCTGTTTTTT	CASSGTGELFF
TRBV2	NA	TRBJ2-1	NA	TGTGCCAGCAATCTCAATGAGCAGTTCTTC	CASNLNEQFF
TRBV18	TRBD1	TRBJ1-2	NA	TGTGCCAGCTACGGGACAGGGGTTGGCTACACCTTC	CASYGTGVGYTF
TRBV24-1	TRBD1	TRBJ1-1	NA	TGTGCCAAAAACAGGGGGGGTGAGGACACTGAAGCTTTCTTT	CAKNRGGEDTEAFF